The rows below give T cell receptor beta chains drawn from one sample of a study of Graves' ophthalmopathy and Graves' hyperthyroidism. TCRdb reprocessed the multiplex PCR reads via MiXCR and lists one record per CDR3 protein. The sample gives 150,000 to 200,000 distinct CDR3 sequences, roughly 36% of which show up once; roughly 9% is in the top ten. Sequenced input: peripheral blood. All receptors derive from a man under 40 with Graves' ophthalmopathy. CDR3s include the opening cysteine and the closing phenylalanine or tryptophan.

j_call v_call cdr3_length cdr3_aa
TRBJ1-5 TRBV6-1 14 CASRPGGVSWAQHF
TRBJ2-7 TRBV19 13 CASSNRAAYEQYF
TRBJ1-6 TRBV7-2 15 CASSLNGVPNSPLHF
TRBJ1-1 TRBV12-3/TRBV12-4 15 CASSRWGGLTPEAFF
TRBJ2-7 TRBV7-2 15 CASSYPGTGDVEQYF
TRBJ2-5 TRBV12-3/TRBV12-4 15 CASSLEAGSGETQYF
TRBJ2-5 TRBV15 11 CATSREETQYF
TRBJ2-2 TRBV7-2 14 CASSLRQGTGELFF
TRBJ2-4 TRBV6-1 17 CASSEARGGLVKNIQYF
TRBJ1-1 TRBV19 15 CASSNGGAWDTEAFF
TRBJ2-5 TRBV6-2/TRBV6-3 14 CASSYGEAQETQYF
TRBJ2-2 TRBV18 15 CASSPTSGRTGELFF
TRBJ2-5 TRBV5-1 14 CASSLGDLPETQYF
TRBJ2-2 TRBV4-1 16 CASSQALEGVTGELFF
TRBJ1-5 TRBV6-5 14 CASSSGILNQPQHF
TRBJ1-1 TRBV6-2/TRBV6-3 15 CASRLRTGSLTEAFF
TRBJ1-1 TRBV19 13 CASSISTNTEAFF
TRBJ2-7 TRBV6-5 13 CASRYLGTGEQYF
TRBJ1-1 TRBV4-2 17 CASSQGLTGRLNTEAFF
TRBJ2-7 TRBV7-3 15 CASSLAQANGYEQYF